The source of this T cell receptor (beta chain) is a study of Graves' ophthalmopathy and Graves' hyperthyroidism. Study background: If no ophthalmopathy appeared within 18 months of follow-up, hyperthyroidism was termed stable.

The authors amplified TCR beta CDR3 regions, and they did so from RNA transcripts for repertoire sequencing. HTBI primers served in a first-round RT-PCR, which a second-round multiplex PCR followed. MiXCR was run by TCRdb on the multiplex PCR reads, yielding one entry per CDR3 protein. In the table there are around 1.1 million distinct CDR3 sequences, roughly two fifths of which are singletons. Patients with other autoimmune diseases, uncontrolled infections, pregnancy or lactation were excluded. Findings and limits, study-wide: Blood also held most thyroid clonotypes expanded above 0.001 frequency. A 13-signature model separated ophthalmopathy from stable hyperthyroidism, reaching approximately 88% sensitivity and around 81% specificity cross-validated.

This clonotype turned up a few times. Its specificity is unknown. The V gene's germline CDR1 is LNHDA and CDR2 SQIVND (reference sequence). V was pared by 6 bases and J by 0 bases, with 15 bases between. This CDR3 is 15 amino acids long. This TCR derives from an adult man with Graves' hyperthyroidism. Sequencing was performed on peripheral blood or thyroid tissue (not recorded which). This chain connects TRBV19 to TRBJ2-7; D may match TRBD1 or TRBD2 (5 bases each). For the CDR3, the DNA is TGTGCCAGTAGCTCCCGACCCGGGGCCTCCTACGAGCAGTACTTC. This gives the protein CASSSRPGASYEQYF.